This T cell receptor (beta chain) was sequenced in a study of blood T cell repertoires in COVID-19. As for the study in general: Sources were T cells, B-cell-depleted T cells, or PBMCs; the material itself was cDNA or gDNA.

Participant-given clinical history determined each cohort assignment. On this clone itself: Different DNA sequences within this sample yield the same CDR3.

The CDR3 spans 13 residues. Germline V lookup: CDR1 LNHDA, CDR2 SQIVND (reference sequence). The germline V and J ends were trimmed by 0 bases and 6 bases, with 6 bases remaining between them. Some clones are missing from TCRdb's copy, which holds only in-frame ones; the method was immunoSEQ multiplex PCR. This table has roughly 340,000 clones, 80% to 90% appearing once. Sequencing input: PBMCs or T cells enriched from blood (not recorded which). The clonotype was recovered from a man aged 18 to 29 who had recovered from COVID-19. The chain employs TRBV19 and TRBJ1-5, with unresolved D. CDR3 region: CASSIDRGQPQHF. DNA for the CDR3: TGTGCCAGTAGTATAGATCGCGGTCAGCCCCAGCATTTT.